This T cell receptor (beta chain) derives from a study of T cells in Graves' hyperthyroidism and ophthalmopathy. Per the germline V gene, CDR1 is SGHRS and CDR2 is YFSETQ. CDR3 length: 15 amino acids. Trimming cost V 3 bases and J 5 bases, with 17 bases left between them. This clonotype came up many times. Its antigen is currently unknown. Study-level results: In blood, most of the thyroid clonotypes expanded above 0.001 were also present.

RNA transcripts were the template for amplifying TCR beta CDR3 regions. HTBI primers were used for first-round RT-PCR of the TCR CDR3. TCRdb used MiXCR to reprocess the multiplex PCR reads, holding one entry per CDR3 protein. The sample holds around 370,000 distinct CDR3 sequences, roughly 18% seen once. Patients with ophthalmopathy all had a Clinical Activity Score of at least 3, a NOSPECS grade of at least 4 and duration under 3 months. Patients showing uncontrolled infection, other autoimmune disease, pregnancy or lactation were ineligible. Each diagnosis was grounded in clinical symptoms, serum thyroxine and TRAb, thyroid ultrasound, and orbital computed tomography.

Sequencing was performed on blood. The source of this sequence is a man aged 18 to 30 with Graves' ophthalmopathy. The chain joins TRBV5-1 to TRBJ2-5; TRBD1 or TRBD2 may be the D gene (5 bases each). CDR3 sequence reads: CASSSSTGQAETQYF. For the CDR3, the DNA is TGCGCCAGCAGCTCGTCGACGGGGCAGGCGGAGACCCAGTACTTC. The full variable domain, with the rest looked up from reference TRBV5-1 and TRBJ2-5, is KAGVTQTPRYLIKTRGQQVTLSCSPISGHRSVSWYQQTPGQGLQFLFEYFSETQRNKGNFPGRFSGRQFSNSRSEMNVSTLELGDSALYLCASSSSTGQAETQYFGPGTRLLVL.